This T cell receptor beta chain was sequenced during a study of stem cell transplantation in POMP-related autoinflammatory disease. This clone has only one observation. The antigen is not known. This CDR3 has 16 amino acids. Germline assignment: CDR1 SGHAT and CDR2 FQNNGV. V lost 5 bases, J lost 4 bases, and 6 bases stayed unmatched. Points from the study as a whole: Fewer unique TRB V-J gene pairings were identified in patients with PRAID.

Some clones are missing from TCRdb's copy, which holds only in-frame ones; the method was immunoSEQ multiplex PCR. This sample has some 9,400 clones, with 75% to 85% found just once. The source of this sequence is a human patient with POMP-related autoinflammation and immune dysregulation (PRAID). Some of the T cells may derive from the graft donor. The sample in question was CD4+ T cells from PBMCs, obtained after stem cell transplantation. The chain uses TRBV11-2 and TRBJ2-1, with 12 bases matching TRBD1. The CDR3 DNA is TGTGCCAGCAGCCGAGGGACAGGGGGCTTGTACAATGAGCAGTTCTTC. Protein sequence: CASSRGTGGLYNEQFF.